Given below is one T cell receptor (beta chain) in context. These data originate in a study of blood T cell repertoires in COVID-19. Which cohort a participant joined came from the clinical history participants gave. Libraries were prepared by immunoSEQ multiplex PCR; TCRdb keeps only in-frame clonotypes and omits some of them. Here the sample spans fewer than 150,000 clones, under 85% being singletons. Germline V lookup: CDR1 LGHNA, CDR2 YSLEER. The CDR3 has 15 residues. V was pared by 0 bases and J by 5 bases, with 7 bases of the junction left unmatched. The clonotype comes from a woman under 30 who had been exposed to COVID-19. Input material: PBMCs or T cells enriched from blood (not recorded which). The chain couples TRBV4-3 to TRBJ2-7, with 7 bases identical to TRBD2. The CDR3 nucleotides are TGCGCCAGCAGCCAAGAGAACGGGGGGATCCACGAGCAGTACTTC. Its translation: CASSQENGGIHEQYF.